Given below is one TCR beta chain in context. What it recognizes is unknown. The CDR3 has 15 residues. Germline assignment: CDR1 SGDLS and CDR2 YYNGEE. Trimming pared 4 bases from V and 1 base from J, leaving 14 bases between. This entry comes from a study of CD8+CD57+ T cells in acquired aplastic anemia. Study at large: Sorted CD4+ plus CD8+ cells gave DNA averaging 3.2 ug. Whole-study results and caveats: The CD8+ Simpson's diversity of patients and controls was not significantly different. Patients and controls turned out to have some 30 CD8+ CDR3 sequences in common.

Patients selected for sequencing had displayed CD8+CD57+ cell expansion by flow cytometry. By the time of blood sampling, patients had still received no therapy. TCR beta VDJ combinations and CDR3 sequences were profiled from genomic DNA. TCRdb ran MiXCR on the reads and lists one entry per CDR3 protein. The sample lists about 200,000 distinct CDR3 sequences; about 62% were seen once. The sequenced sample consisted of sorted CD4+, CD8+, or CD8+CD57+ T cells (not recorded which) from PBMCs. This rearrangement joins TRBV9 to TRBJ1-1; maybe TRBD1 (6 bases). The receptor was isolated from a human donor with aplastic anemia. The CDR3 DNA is TGTGCCAGCAGCTCCGGACAGCTAACGAACACTGAAGCTTTCTTT. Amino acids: CASSSGQLTNTEAFF.